What follows is one T cell receptor (beta chain) and its context. Antigen unknown. This specimen belongs to a study of T cells in tuberculosis. Latent tuberculosis screening used tuberculin skin test and IGRA at entry. Overall study results and limits: GMM-specific TCRs were nearer to active tuberculosis alpha repertoires, suggesting expansion. Classification accuracy was 87% (AUROC around 0.9) with the GMM-specific repertoire.

The assay was immunoSEQ multiplex PCR, and TCRdb's table has in-frame clones only and misses some. The sample shows some 40,000 clones, 95% of them seen only once. This receptor was identified in a donor aged 10 to 29 with latent tuberculosis or without tuberculosis infection. The sequenced material came from PBMCs.

The CDR3 region is CASSVLGQINNEQFF. The CDR3 DNA follows: TGTGCCAGCAGCGTATTGGGACAGATAAACAATGAGCAGTTCTTC. The V call is TRBV9, the J call TRBJ2-1, with 7 bases lining up with TRBD1. Germline CDR1 SGDLS, CDR2 YYNGEE. J lost 5 bases, V lost 1 base, and 6 bases had no gene match. CDR3 size: 15 residues.